This T cell receptor (beta chain) came from a study of shared clonotypes between healthy human individuals. Overall study: The study used three CD4 naive, three CD4 memory, two CD8 naive and one CD8 memory plate per donor.

About this clone itself: Antigen: not known.

CD8 cells classed as naive were CD45RO-negative and positively selected for CCR7, excluding terminally differentiated effector memory CD45RA+ cells. General observations from the study: Tissue TCR repertoires likely differ from these blood-only repertoires. Despite large depth, sorted-subset datasets appeared incompletely sequenced.

Germline V gene lookup returns CDR1 LGHNA and CDR2 YSLEER. The length of the CDR3 is 19 residues. With V trimmed by 0 bases and J by 7 bases, 14 bases remained unmatched. In the study's own analysis: Junction-only sequences without quality scores were provided by ImmunoSEQ, so filtering was different. Some clones are missing from TCRdb's copy, which holds only in-frame ones; the method was immunoSEQ multiplex PCR. That table supplies the V and J calls and clone size; D and trimming were determined from the DNA. The data show around 600,000 clones, with roughly 98% seen just once and approximately 0.3% held by the top ten.

The V and J genes are TRBV4-3 and TRBJ2-2, with 10 bases identical to TRBD2. The sequencing input was naive CD8+ T cells sorted from blood. The clonotype was recovered from a man younger than 40 in good health. The CDR3 sequence is CASSQDSPSGRYWHGELFF. CDR3 nucleotide sequence: TGCGCCAGCAGCCAAGATAGCCCTAGCGGGAGATATTGGCACGGGGAGCTGTTTTTT.